Listed here are 9 T cell receptor beta chains from one sample, sequenced in a study of blood T cell repertoires in COVID-19. Sequencing was performed with immunoSEQ multiplex PCR; in TCRdb, only in-frame clones are kept and a portion is missing. This table holds 190,000 or so clones, about 90% found once. Material for sequencing was peripheral blood. These TCRs come from a man in his forties or fifties with acute or convalescent COVID-19.

J is TRBJ2-3 and V is TRBV7-9, with D possibly matching TRBD1 (5 bases). Trimming removed 5 bases from V and 14 bases from J, with 26 bases in between. Germline V gives CDR1 SEHNR, CDR2 FQNEAQ (reference sequence). The CDR3 consists of 15 residues. The CDR3 DNA reads TGTGCCAGCAGCATTTTTCGCCCGGACCGAGAAGGGGCGTATTTT. Its protein is CASSIFRPDREGAYF.

The chain recombines TRBV2 with TRBJ2-7; perhaps TRBD2 as D (6 bases). The germline gives CDR1 SNHLY, CDR2 FYNNEI. Trimming took off 4 bases at V and 5 bases at J, with 15 bases between the two ends. This CDR3 has 14 residues. Here the CDR3 reads CASSGVAESHEQYF. The CDR3 DNA reads as TGTGCCAGCAGTGGGGTAGCGGAGTCCCACGAGCAGTACTTC.

V is TRBV6-1 and J is TRBJ1-5; D is possibly TRBD1 (5 bases). V was shortened by 3 bases and J by 7 bases, with 10 bases between the two germline ends. Germline CDR1 and CDR2: MNHNS and SASEGT. This CDR3 comprises 13 residues. The CDR3 is CASSERRDQPQHF. DNA for the CDR3: TGTGCCAGCAGTGAGCGGCGGGACCAGCCCCAGCATTTT.

V and J are TRBV6-5 and TRBJ2-1; 11 bases agree with TRBD2. This CDR3 spans 13 amino acids. Germline V gene data show CDR1 as MNHEY and CDR2 as SVGAGI. V lost 6 bases and J lost 7; bases outside the gene matches: 2. The CDR3 sequence is CASRTSGMNEQFF. The CDR3 DNA follows: TGTGCCAGCAGGACTAGCGGGATGAATGAGCAGTTCTTC.

The rearrangement joins TRBV6-2 or TRBV6-3 to TRBJ2-3; 8 nucleotides line up with TRBD1. J was trimmed by 5 bases and V by 2 bases; bases with no gene match: 9. The CDR3 consists of 16 residues. Per the germline V gene, CDR1 is MNHEY and CDR2 is SVGEGT. CDR3 sequence reads: CASSYTDRDIRDTQYF. The CDR3 DNA sequence: TGTGCCAGCAGTTACACGGACAGGGACATCCGAGATACGCAGTATTTT.

V gene TRBV7-6 combines with J gene TRBJ2-5; the match to TRBD1 covers 9 bases. The CDR3 contains 18 residues. CDR1 SGHVS and CDR2 FNYEAQ come from the germline V gene. Trimming removed 2 bases from V and 4 bases from J; junction bases left unmatched: 14. The DNA for the CDR3 is TGTGCCAGCAGCTTACCCAGGACAGGGGCCGGCGAACGAGAGACCCAGTACTTC. Protein: CASSLPRTGAGERETQYF.

The gene calls are TRBV6-5 and TRBJ2-4; 11 bases agree with TRBD2. CDR1 and CDR2 (germline): MNHEY, SVGAGI. V dropped 5 bases and J dropped 13; count of bases not matched to a gene: 13. This CDR3 is built from 15 residues. DNA for the CDR3: TGTGCCAGCAGTCCCTGGGGTCCTAGCGGGAGGTTACAGTACTTC. Protein: CASSPWGPSGRLQYF.

The rearrangement joins TRBV24-1 to TRBJ1-2; 9 nucleotides align to TRBD1. Germline CDR1 reads KGHDR; CDR2 reads SFDVKD. There are 12 residues in the CDR3. With V trimmed by 7 bases and J by 4 bases, 0 bases remained unmatched. CDR3: CATRGQGYGYTF. DNA of the CDR3: TGTGCCACCAGGGGACAGGGCTATGGCTACACCTTC.

The rearrangement links TRBV2 to TRBJ2-3; 11 bases fit TRBD2. Trimming cost V 6 bases and J 4 bases; bases outside gene matches: 6. The CDR3 sequence is 15 residues long. Germline CDR1 SNHLY, CDR2 FYNNEI. This chain's CDR3 is CASRGRSGRADTQYF. The DNA of the CDR3 is TGTGCCAGCAGGGGGCGTAGCGGGAGGGCAGATACGCAGTATTTT.